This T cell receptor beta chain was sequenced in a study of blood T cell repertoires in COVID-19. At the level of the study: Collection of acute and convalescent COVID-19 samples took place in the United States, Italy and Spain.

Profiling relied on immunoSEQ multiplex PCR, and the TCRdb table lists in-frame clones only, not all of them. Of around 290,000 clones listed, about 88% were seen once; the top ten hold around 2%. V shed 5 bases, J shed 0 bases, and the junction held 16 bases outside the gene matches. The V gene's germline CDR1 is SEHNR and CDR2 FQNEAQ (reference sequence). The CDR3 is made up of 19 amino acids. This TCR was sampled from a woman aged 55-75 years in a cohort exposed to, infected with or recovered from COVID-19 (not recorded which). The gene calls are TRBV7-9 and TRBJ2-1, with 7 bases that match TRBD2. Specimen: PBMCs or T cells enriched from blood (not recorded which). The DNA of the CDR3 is TGTGCCAGCAGCCCGCGCTTCCTAGCGGCGACCAGCTCCTACAATGAGCAGTTCTTC. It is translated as CASSPRFLAATSSYNEQFF.